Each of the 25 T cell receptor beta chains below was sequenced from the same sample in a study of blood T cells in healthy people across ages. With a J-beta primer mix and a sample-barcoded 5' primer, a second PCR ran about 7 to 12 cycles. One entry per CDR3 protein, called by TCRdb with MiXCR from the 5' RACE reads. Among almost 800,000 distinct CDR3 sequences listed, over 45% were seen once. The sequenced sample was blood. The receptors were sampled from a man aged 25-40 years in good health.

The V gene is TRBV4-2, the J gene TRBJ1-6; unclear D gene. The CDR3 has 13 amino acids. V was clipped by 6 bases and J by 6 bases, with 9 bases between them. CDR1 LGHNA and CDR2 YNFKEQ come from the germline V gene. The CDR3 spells CASSTATNSPLHF. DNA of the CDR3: TGTGCCAGCAGTACAGCTACTAATTCACCCCTCCACTTT.

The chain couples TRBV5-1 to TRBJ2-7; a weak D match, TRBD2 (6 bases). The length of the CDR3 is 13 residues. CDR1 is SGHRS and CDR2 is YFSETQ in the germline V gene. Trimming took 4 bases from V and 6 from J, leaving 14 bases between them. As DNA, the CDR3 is TGCGCCAGCAGCCCGGGGTCGGGACTCGAGCAGTACTTC. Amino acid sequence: CASSPGSGLEQYF.

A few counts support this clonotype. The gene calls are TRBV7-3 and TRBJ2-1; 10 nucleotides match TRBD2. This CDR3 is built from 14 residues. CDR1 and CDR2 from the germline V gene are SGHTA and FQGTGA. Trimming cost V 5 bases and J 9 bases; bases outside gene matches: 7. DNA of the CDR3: TGTGCCAGCAGCCAAACTAGCGGGATTGGTGAGCAGTTCTTC. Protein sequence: CASSQTSGIGEQFF.

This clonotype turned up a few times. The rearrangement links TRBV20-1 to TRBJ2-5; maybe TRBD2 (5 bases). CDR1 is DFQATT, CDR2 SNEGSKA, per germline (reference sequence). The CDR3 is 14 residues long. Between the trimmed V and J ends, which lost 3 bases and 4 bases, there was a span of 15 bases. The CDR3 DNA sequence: TGCAGTGCTAGTCGTGGGAGAGTGGGAGAGACCCAGTACTTC. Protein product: CSASRGRVGETQYF.

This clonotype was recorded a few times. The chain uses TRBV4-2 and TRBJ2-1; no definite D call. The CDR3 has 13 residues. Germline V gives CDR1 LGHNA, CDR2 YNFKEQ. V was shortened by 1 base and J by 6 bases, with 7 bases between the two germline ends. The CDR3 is CASSQVSPNEQFF. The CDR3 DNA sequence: TGTGCCAGCAGCCAAGTATCCCCCAATGAGCAGTTCTTC.

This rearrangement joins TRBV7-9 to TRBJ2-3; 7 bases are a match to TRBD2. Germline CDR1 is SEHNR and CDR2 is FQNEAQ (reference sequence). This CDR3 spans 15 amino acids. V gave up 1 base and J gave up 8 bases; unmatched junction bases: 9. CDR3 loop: CASSLGSGRSVTQYF. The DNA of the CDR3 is TGTGCCAGCAGCTTAGGATCCGGGAGGAGTGTTACGCAGTATTTT.

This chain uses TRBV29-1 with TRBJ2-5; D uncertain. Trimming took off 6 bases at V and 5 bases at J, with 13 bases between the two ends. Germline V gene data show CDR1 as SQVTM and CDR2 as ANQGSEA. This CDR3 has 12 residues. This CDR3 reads CSVAENKETQYF. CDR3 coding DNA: TGCAGCGTCGCTGAGAACAAGGAGACCCAGTACTTC.

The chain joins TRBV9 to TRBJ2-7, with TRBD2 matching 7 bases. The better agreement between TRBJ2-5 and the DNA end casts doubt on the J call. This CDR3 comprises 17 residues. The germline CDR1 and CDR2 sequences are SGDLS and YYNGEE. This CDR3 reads CASSVGGTVPRPETQYF. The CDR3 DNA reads TGTGCCAGCAGCGTCGGGGGGACGGTTCCACGGCCAGAGACCCAGTACTTC.

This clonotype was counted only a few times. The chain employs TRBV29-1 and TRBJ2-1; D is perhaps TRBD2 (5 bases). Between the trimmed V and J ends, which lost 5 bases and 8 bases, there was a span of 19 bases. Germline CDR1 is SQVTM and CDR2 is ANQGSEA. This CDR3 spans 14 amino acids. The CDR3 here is CSVPQLQTIDEQFF. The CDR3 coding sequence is TGCAGCGTTCCCCAGCTCCAGACTATAGATGAGCAGTTCTTC.

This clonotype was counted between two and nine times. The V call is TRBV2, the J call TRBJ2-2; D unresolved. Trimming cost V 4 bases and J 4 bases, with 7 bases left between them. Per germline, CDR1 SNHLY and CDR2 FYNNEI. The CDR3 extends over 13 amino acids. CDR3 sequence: CASSAGFTGELFF. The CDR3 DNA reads TGTGCCAGCAGTGCAGGCTTCACCGGGGAGCTGTTTTTT.

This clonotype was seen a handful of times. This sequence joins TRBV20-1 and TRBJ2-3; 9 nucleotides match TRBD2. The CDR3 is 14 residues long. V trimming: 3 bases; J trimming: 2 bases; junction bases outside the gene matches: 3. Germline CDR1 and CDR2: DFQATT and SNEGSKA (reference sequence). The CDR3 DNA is TGCAGTGCTAGTGCGGGGGGGAACACAGATACGCAGTATTTT. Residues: CSASAGGNTDTQYF.

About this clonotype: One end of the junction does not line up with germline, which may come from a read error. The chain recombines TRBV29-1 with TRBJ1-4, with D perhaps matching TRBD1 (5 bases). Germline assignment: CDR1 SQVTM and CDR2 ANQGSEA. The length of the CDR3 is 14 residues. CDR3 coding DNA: TGTAGCGTTGAGGGGTACGGGCGATCTGAAAAACTGTTTTTT. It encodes CSVEGYGRSEKLFF.

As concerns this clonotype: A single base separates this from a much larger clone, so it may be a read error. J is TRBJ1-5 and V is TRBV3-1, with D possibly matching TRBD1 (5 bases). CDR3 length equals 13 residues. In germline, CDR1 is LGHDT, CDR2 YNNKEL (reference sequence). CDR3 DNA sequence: TGTGCCAACAGCCACTCGGGGGATCAGCCCCAGCATTTT. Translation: CANSHSGDQPQHF.

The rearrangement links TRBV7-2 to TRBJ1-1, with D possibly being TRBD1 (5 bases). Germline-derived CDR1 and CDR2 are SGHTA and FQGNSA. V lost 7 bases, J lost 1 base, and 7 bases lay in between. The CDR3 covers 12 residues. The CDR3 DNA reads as TGTGCCAGCACGACAGCGAACACTGAAGCTTTCTTT. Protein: CASTTANTEAFF.

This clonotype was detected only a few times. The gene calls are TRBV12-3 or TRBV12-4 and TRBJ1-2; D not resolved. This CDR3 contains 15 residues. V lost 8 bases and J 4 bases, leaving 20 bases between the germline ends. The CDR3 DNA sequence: TGTGCCAGCTCGTCAGACGCAACGGCTCCCTATGGCTACACCTTC. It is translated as CASSSDATAPYGYTF.

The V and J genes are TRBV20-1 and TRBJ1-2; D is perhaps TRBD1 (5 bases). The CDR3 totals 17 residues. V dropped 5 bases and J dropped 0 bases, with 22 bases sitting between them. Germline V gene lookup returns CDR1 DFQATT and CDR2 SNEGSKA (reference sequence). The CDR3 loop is CSAALTSLTEANYGYTF. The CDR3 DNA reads TGCAGTGCTGCACTCACGAGCTTGACAGAGGCTAACTATGGCTACACCTTC.

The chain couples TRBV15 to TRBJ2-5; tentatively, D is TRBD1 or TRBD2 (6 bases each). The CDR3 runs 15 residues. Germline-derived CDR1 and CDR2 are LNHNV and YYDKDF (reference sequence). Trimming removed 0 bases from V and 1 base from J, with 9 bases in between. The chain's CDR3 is CATSREWGAQETQYF. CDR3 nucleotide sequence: TGTGCCACCAGCAGAGAATGGGGGGCCCAAGAGACCCAGTACTTC.

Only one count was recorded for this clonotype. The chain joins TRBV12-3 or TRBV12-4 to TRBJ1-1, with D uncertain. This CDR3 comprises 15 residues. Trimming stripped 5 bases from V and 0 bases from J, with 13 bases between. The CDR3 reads CASSNDPRLNTEAFF. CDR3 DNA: TGTGCCAGCAGTAACGATCCTCGTCTGAACACTGAAGCTTTCTTT.

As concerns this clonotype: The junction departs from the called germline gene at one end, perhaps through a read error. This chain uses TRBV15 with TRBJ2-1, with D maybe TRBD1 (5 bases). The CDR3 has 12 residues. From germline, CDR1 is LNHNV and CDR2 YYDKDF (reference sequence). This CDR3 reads CAASHRYNEQFF. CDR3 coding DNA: TGTGCCGCCAGCCACAGGTACAATGAGCAGTTCTTC.

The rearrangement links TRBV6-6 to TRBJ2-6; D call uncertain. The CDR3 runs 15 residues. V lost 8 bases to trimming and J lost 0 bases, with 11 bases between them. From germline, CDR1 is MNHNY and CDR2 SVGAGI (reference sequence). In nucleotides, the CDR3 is TGTGCCAGCCGGATTAAGGGCTCTGGGGCCAACGTCCTGACTTTC. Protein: CASRIKGSGANVLTF.

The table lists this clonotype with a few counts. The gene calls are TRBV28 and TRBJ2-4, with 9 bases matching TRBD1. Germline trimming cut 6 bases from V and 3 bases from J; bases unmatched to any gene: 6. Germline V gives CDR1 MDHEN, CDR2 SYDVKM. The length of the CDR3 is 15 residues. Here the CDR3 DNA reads TGTGCCAGCAGCCCAGAGGGACAGGGCAAAAACATTCAGTACTTC. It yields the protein CASSPEGQGKNIQYF.

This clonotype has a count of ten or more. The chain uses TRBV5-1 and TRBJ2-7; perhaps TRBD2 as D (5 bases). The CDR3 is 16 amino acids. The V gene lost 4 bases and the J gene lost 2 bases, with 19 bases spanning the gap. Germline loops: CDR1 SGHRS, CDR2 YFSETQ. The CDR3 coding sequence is TGCGCCAGCAGCCCCCGAGAGTTAGGAGGAACCTACGAGCAGTACTTC. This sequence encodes CASSPRELGGTYEQYF.

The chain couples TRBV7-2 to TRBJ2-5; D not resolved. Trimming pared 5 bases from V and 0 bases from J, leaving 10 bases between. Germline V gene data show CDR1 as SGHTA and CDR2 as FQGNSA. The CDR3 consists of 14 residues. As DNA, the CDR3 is TGTGCCAGCAGCCCGCAACGTTACCAAGAGACCCAGTACTTC. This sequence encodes CASSPQRYQETQYF.

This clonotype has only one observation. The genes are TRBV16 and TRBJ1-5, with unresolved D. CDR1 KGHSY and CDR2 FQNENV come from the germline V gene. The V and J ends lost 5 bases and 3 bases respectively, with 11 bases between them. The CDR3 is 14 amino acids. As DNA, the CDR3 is TGTGCCAGCAGCACCGAGGCACTCAATCAGCCCCAGCATTTT. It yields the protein CASSTEALNQPQHF.

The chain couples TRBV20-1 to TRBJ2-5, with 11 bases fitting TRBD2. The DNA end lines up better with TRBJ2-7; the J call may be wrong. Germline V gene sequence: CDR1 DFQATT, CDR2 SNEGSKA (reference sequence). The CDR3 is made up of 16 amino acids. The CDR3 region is CSARDHSTSGVYEQYF. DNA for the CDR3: TGCAGTGCTAGAGATCACTCGACTAGCGGGGTCTACGAGCAGTACTTC.